These 20 T cell receptor beta chains were all obtained from the same sample, sequenced in a study of T-cell memory formation after mild COVID-19. TCRdb used MiXCR to reprocess the 5' RACE reads, holding one entry per CDR3 protein. The table includes approximately 450,000 distinct CDR3 sequences, 15% to 20% detected once. Input material: PBMCs or a T cell subset sorted from them (not recorded which). Receptors were obtained from an adult woman who had mild COVID-19 (a few samples of this study predate the infection). Cell type and time point are not known.

This chain links TRBV7-3 with TRBJ2-5; D is uncertain. Germline V gives CDR1 SGHTA, CDR2 FQGTGA. CDR3 length: 13 amino acids. The V end was cut by 1 base, the J end by 5 bases, with 8 bases between. The CDR3 sequence is CASSLKVWETQYF. DNA for the CDR3: TGTGCCAGCAGCTTAAAGGTGTGGGAGACCCAGTACTTC.

The sample holds a few counts of this clonotype. The genes are TRBV15 and TRBJ2-1; D is perhaps TRBD2 (6 bases). Trimming stripped 11 bases from V and 3 bases from J, with 14 bases between. Germline assignment: CDR1 LNHNV and CDR2 YYDKDF (reference sequence). The CDR3 is 13 amino acids. The CDR3 region has the DNA TGTGCCGCTGCGTTGCGGGACTACAATGAGCAGTTCTTC. Encoded protein: CAAALRDYNEQFF.

The rearrangement links TRBV11-2 to TRBJ2-2; TRBD1 is a possible D gene (5 bases). Per germline, CDR1 SGHAT and CDR2 FQNNGV. Trimming took off 3 bases at V and 0 bases at J, with 14 bases between the two ends. CDR3 length: 17 amino acids. The CDR3: CASSLTISGTNTGELFF. The CDR3 region has the DNA TGTGCCAGCAGCTTGACGATATCAGGGACGAACACCGGGGAGCTGTTTTTT.

The V gene is TRBV6-1, the J gene TRBJ1-1, with unresolved D. Germline lookup yields CDR1 MNHNS and CDR2 SASEGT. The CDR3 consists of 13 residues. Trimming stripped 1 base from V and 1 base from J, with 4 bases between. The CDR3 protein is CASSEVRNTEAFF. The CDR3, as DNA: TGTGCCAGCAGTGAAGTTAGGAACACTGAAGCTTTCTTT.

This clonotype has more than one count but fewer than ten. The chain links TRBV7-9 to TRBJ2-7; TRBD2 agrees at 9 bases. This CDR3 has 14 residues. CDR1 is SEHNR and CDR2 is FQNEAQ in the germline V gene (reference sequence). Germline trimming cut 4 bases from V and 2 bases from J; bases unmatched to any gene: 3. CDR3: CASSSASGTYEQYF. CDR3 in DNA: TGTGCCAGCAGCTCGGCTAGCGGGACCTACGAGCAGTACTTC.

This clonotype has ten or more counts. V and J are TRBV20-1 and TRBJ1-2; D remains ambiguous. CDR3 length equals 13 residues. Germline CDR1 and CDR2: DFQATT and SNEGSKA (reference sequence). Trimming took 0 bases from V and 7 from J, leaving 12 bases between them. The DNA for the CDR3 is TGCAGTGCTAGAGATGGTCCCGGATCTGGCTACACCTTC. It encodes CSARDGPGSGYTF.

Written as DNA, the CDR3 is TGTGCCAGCAGTGGGGGTGAGGCGGGTAACACTGAAGCTTTCTTT. It is translated as CASSGGEAGNTEAFF. This chain connects TRBV2 to TRBJ1-1; unclear D gene. The CDR3 contains 15 residues. CDR1 and CDR2 (germline): SNHLY, FYNNEI. Between the trimmed V and J ends, which lost 4 bases and 2 bases, there was a span of 14 bases. Full variable domain (remainder filled in from reference TRBV2 and TRBJ1-1): EPEVTQTPSHQVTQMGQEVILRCVPISNHLYFYWYRQILGQKVEFLVSFYNNEISEKSEIFDDQFSVERPDGSNFTLKIRSTKLEDSAMYFCASSGGEAGNTEAFFGQGTRLTVV.

The rearrangement uses TRBV20-1 and TRBJ1-3, with no clear D. Trimming took off 6 bases at V and 0 bases at J, with 9 bases between the two ends. The CDR3 runs 13 residues. CDR1 DFQATT and CDR2 SNEGSKA come from the germline V gene (reference sequence). The CDR3: CSAGQSSGNTIYF. The CDR3 DNA follows: TGCAGTGCCGGTCAGAGCTCTGGAAACACCATATATTTT.

The V call is TRBV5-5, the J call TRBJ1-1; 10 bases fit TRBD1. Looked up from germline, CDR1 is SGHKS and CDR2 is YYEKEE (reference sequence). This CDR3 has 17 residues. V lost 4 bases and J lost 6; bases outside the gene matches: 15. In DNA, the CDR3 is TGTGCCAGCAGCCCATTTCGGGGACAGGGGTGGTCGGCTGAAGCTTTCTTT. Amino acid sequence: CASSPFRGQGWSAEAFF.

This clonotype showed up just a few times. The chain recombines TRBV24-1 with TRBJ2-3; the D gene could be TRBD1 or TRBD2 (5 bases each). The germline gives CDR1 KGHDR, CDR2 SFDVKD. Deletions cut 7 bases from V and 2 bases from J, with 9 bases between. The CDR3 runs 13 residues. The CDR3 DNA sequence: TGTGCCACCAGGGGACCTAACACAGATACGCAGTATTTT. This codes for CATRGPNTDTQYF.

This clonotype occurred a few times. The chain joins TRBV9 to TRBJ2-7; 8 bases fit TRBD1. V lost 0 bases and J lost 1; bases outside the gene matches: 3. Germline V lookup: CDR1 SGDLS, CDR2 YYNGEE. The CDR3 covers 15 residues. The CDR3 sequence is CASSVGQGWSYEQYF. In DNA, the CDR3 is TGTGCCAGCAGCGTAGGACAGGGGTGGTCCTACGAGCAGTACTTC.

The chain links TRBV7-6 to TRBJ1-4; maybe TRBD1 (5 bases). This CDR3 is 16 amino acids long. Germline CDR1 SGHVS, CDR2 FNYEAQ. V was clipped by 0 bases and J by 3 bases, with 11 bases between them. This chain's CDR3 is CASSLAPTAPNEKLFF. DNA for the CDR3: TGTGCCAGCAGCTTAGCCCCGACAGCACCTAATGAAAAACTGTTTTTT.

The chain joins TRBV28 to TRBJ2-1; the match to TRBD2 covers 7 bases. CDR3 length: 17 residues. Trimming cost V 4 bases and J 8 bases; bases outside gene matches: 17. Per the germline V gene, CDR1 is MDHEN and CDR2 is SYDVKM. DNA of the CDR3: TGTGCCAGCAGTTCTGTCTGGGGGGGTATAATCGAGCATGAGCAGTTCTTC. It encodes CASSSVWGGIIEHEQFF.

This clonotype was seen a handful of times. The gene calls are TRBV5-1 and TRBJ2-2, with 11 bases identical to TRBD2. The CDR3 totals 15 residues. J was trimmed by 6 bases and V by 0 bases; bases with no gene match: 1. Germline loops: CDR1 SGHRS, CDR2 YFSETQ. The CDR3 here is CASSLGTSGSGELFF. The CDR3 region has the DNA TGCGCCAGCAGCTTGGGGACTAGCGGGTCCGGGGAGCTGTTTTTT. Variable domain in full (rest from reference TRBV5-1 and TRBJ2-2): KAGVTQTPRYLIKTRGQQVTLSCSPISGHRSVSWYQQTPGQGLQFLFEYFSETQRNKGNFPGRFSGRQFSNSRSEMNVSTLELGDSALYLCASSLGTSGSGELFFGEGSRLTVL.

This chain joins TRBV12-3 or TRBV12-4 and TRBJ2-3; D call uncertain. Trimming pared 6 bases from V and 2 bases from J, leaving 12 bases between. The CDR3 totals 14 residues. The CDR3 DNA is TGTGCCAGCAGCCACCCCACCCTCACAGATACGCAGTATTTT. It specifies CASSHPTLTDTQYF.

V usage is TRBV7-8 and J usage is TRBJ2-3; D unclear. Germline V gene data show CDR1 as SGHVS and CDR2 as FQNEAQ. This CDR3 contains 16 residues. With 5 bases removed from V and 2 bases from J, the gap between germline ends came to 17 bases. This chain's CDR3 is CASSPRVGVTTDTQYF. CDR3 nucleotides: TGTGCCAGCAGCCCTAGAGTGGGCGTGACCACAGATACGCAGTATTTT.

In its sample, this clonotype was seen a few times. The chain carries TRBV29-1 and TRBJ2-7, with a tentative D call TRBD2 (5 bases). The V end was cut by 5 bases, the J end by 0 bases, with 5 bases between. The germline gives CDR1 SQVTM, CDR2 ANQGSEA. This CDR3 spans 11 amino acids. The CDR3 is CSVTSSYEQYF. Written as DNA, the CDR3 is TGCAGCGTTACTAGCTCCTACGAGCAGTACTTC.

The gene calls are TRBV12-3 or TRBV12-4 and TRBJ1-6, with D possibly TRBD1 on 6 matching bases. V dropped 5 bases and J dropped 8 bases, with 16 bases sitting between them. The CDR3 spans 15 residues. CDR3 bases: TGTGCCAGCAGTACGGTTAGAAGACAGGATTCACCCCTCCACTTT. This translates into CASSTVRRQDSPLHF.

This clonotype was seen a few times. The chain carries TRBV4-3 and TRBJ2-7, with 7 positions matching TRBD1. Germline V lookup: CDR1 LGHNA, CDR2 YSLEER. Germline trimming cut 1 base from V and 1 base from J; bases unmatched to any gene: 4. The CDR3 sequence is 15 residues long. The DNA of the CDR3 is TGCGCCAGCAGCCAAGGGGAGACAGGGTCCTACGAGCAGTACTTC. Its translation is CASSQGETGSYEQYF.

As DNA, the CDR3 is TGCAGTGCTAGAGTTCCTCCTCCTAGCCGAAGCACAGATACGCAGTATTTT. Translated: CSARVPPPSRSTDTQYF. The chain recombines TRBV20-1 with TRBJ2-3, with D perhaps TRBD2 (5 bases). Trimming took 1 base from V and 0 from J, leaving 17 bases between them. In germline, CDR1 is DFQATT, CDR2 SNEGSKA (reference sequence). The CDR3 has 17 residues.